The T cell receptor beta chain under discussion was sequenced for a study of OX40 agonist ivuxolimab in advanced cancers. As for this clone: The antigen remains unidentified.

Study findings and constraints: Dosing at 0.1 to 3.0 mg/kg was accompanied by clonal expansion of CD4+ and CD8+ blood T cells by week 6.

The table came from immunoSEQ multiplex PCR; TCRdb's copy has only in-frame clones and leaves some out. Counted here are some 66,000 clones, around nine tenths occurring once; the ten biggest clones make up 0.35% to 0.45%. V gave up 3 bases and J gave up 4 bases, with 14 bases separating them. The CDR3 has 15 residues. CDR1 SGDLS and CDR2 YYNGEE come from the germline V gene. This rearrangement joins TRBV9 to TRBJ1-5; D may be TRBD1 (5 bases). The receptor was isolated from an adult with an advanced solid tumor such as melanoma, head and neck, liver or kidney cancer. The specimen was CD4+ or CD8+ T cells sorted from blood, collected in a trial of the OX40 agonist ivuxolimab. The chain's CDR3 is CASSADTGGNQPQHF. DNA of the CDR3: TGTGCCAGCAGCGCGGACACGGGGGGAAATCAGCCCCAGCATTTT.